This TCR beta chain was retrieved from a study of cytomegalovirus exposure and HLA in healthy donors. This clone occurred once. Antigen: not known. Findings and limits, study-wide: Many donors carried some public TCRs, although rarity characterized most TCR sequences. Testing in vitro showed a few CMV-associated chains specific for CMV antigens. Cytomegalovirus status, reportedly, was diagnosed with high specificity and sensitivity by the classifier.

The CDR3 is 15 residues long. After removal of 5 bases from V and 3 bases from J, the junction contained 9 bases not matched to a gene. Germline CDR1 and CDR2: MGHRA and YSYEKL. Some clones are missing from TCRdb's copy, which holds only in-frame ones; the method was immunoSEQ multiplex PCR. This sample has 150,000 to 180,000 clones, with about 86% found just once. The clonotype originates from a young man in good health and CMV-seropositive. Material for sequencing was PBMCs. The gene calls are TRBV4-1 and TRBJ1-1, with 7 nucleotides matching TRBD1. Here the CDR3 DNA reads TGCGCCAGCAGCAAATACAGGGGTCTGGACACTGAAGCTTTCTTT. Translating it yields CASSKYRGLDTEAFF.